This TCR beta chain was found in a study of coeliac disease (dated by TCRdb to about 2022). Study-level background: Each coeliac patient fell into one of three classes: newly diagnosed active disease, refractory coeliac disease type I, or disease kept under control by a gluten-free diet. Refractory coeliac disease type I was defined as no response to a gluten-free diet for over 12 months, with immunophenotypically normal intraepithelial cells. High-resolution HLA typing was unavailable, so biased TRBV7-2 usage was queried as a proof of principle. Next-generation sequencing of rearranged TRB and TRG CDR3 regions was applied to small intestinal lymphocyte fractions from coeliac and non-coeliac patients. The aim was to characterise TR repertoires of small intestinal T cells in active, refractory type I and gluten-free-diet-treated coeliac disease. A total of approximately 30 patients were included in the full study, of whom around 22 had serologically confirmed coeliac disease and 8 were controls with non-small intestinal disorders. TRB sequencing succeeded for samples from around 27 subjects, including about two dozen paired bulk unsorted intraepithelial and lamina propria cell samples.

The CDR3 measures 15 amino acids from cysteine to phenylalanine. Just the 45-base CDR3 DNA is kept, in frame starting at base 1. Looking up the germline V gene yields CDR1 LGHNA and CDR2 YSLEER. V gives up 3 bases and J gives up 5 bases, and the segment between their germline ends measures 16 bases. Aliquots of 400,000 to 550,000 cells were frozen in DMSO/FBS in liquid nitrogen, and one aliquot per fraction was used for sequencing. Every one of the 30 study patients had an endoscopy and a small intestinal biopsy. Once intraepithelial cells had been isolated, the leftover biopsy tissue was digested with collagenase to release lamina propria cells. The Qiagen DNeasy blood extraction kit was used to extract genomic DNA from the frozen unsorted cell fractions. Libraries came from the immunoSEQ multiplex PCR assay. In a multiplexed PCR, the TR loci were amplified; reverse primers were designed against J gene segments, whereas forward primers were designed against V gene segments. The Illumina HiSeq System was used to sequence the amplified CDR3 regions. As for the authors' bioinformatics: A nearest-neighbour algorithm merged closely related reads to remove PCR and sequencing errors and collapse data into unique sequences. Repertoires were summarised in terms of clonality and T cell density, with T cell density defined as TR molecules per amount of genomic DNA input. Public TRs were defined as CDR3 amino acid sequences in at least 80% of unsorted samples, then tested for differential abundance between coeliac and control samples. Every lamina propria sample was searched for matches to a list of 218 published gliadin-specific TRB sequences. Differences in clonality and density between disease groups were tested by Kruskal-Wallis tests, followed by Dunn post-tests. The immuneACCESS repertoire file appears here via TCRdb, limited to in-frame rearrangements. These files lack a portion of the clones; in checked studies, under half of the deficit traces to unresolved V genes, and the cause of the others is not known. V and J calls and clone size are given by that table; D and trimming were obtained from the DNA. The sample table records about 7,000 clones; about three quarters of these occur just once. Of the sample, 5% to 7% is held by the ten largest clones.

For this clone: Its target antigen remains unknown. Qualities for individual bases were not recorded, and no much larger clone is one base off.

Study-wide findings and limitations: TRB repertoires were found to be largely private, with most amino acid sequences unique to one sample, and no significant difference in V-gene usage was found between disease groups. Active coeliac intraepithelial and lamina propria samples had lower TRB and TRG repertoire clonality than controls, suggesting that diverse T cells were recruited. The approach was considered by the authors to be unsuitable for unbiased detection of gliadin-specific T cells, as gliadin-specific T cells are scarce and rarely shared between patients. Cross-contamination between compartments was possible, because separating intraepithelial cells from lamina propria cells did not produce high-purity fractions. Published gliadin-specific TRB sequences were found in about 50% of the 18 coeliac lamina propria samples but in only 1 of 6 controls.

Sequenced input: lamina propria lymphocytes from the gut. The sample's cell subset or site, from its label and the paper: lamina propria cell (LPC) fraction of small intestinal biopsy. The rearranged chain carries TRBV4-3 and TRBJ1-2; no D gene call is confident. This TCR came from a man aged 30 to 39 with celiac disease. The CDR3 corresponds to CASSQRIIGDYGYTF. Read as DNA, the sequence is TGCGCCAGCAGCCAGAGGATAATCGGCGATTATGGCTACACCTTC.